Included here is one T cell receptor beta chain sequence, with context. This sample is drawn from a study of blood T cell repertoires in COVID-19. Authors' analysis steps: Amplified reference gene primers provided the basis for estimating nucleated cell counts. Using immunoSEQ multiplex PCR, the repertoire was profiled, and TCRdb retains in-frame clones only, with some absent. D and trimming come from the DNA, and the V and J calls and clone size come from that table. This table has 280,000 or so clones, almost 90% appearing once. The germline V gene has CDR1 MDHEN and CDR2 SYDVKM. Trimming left V 3 bases short and J 5 bases short, with 19 bases between. The length of the CDR3 is 16 residues. Recruitment covered over 20 US areas and drew participants whose ages spanned about 18 to 89 years.

The chain carries TRBV28 and TRBJ1-2; D may be TRBD1 (5 bases). Sequencing used PBMCs or T cells enriched from blood (not recorded which). The receptor was isolated from a woman aged 18-30 years with acute COVID-19. The CDR3 DNA follows: TGTGCCAGCAGTTTCCACTCAACAGGCGTGGAGTATGGCTACACCTTC. Its protein product is CASSFHSTGVEYGYTF.